One and the same sample provided the 31 T cell receptor beta chains below, sequenced in a study of OX40 agonist ivuxolimab in advanced cancers. TCRdb's table, derived via immunoSEQ multiplex PCR, lists solely in-frame clones and lacks some. The data contain 60,000 to 100,000 clones, about 92% of them singletons. Sequenced material: CD4+ or CD8+ T cells sorted from blood, taken in a trial of the OX40 agonist ivuxolimab. The receptors stem from an adult with an advanced solid tumor such as melanoma, head and neck, liver or kidney cancer.

The chain employs TRBV4-3 and TRBJ2-1; unclear D gene. Trimming shortened V by 3 bases and J by 0 bases, and 15 bases separated the two germline ends. The CDR3 is 17 residues long. CDR1 is LGHNA, CDR2 YSLEER, per germline. CDR3 nucleotide sequence: TGCGCCAGCAGCCAGGCTCTTCGGCGCAGCTCCTACAATGAGCAGTTCTTC. This sequence encodes CASSQALRRSSYNEQFF.

The chain joins TRBV27 to TRBJ2-3, with 16 bases aligning to TRBD2. V gave up 3 bases and J gave up 2 bases; unmatched junction bases: 5. The V gene's germline CDR1 is MNHEY and CDR2 SMNVEV (reference sequence). The length of the CDR3 is 18 residues. The CDR3 DNA reads TGTGCCAGCAGTTTGGCCGGGACTAGCGGGAGGGCCACAGATACGCAGTATTTT. Translated: CASSLAGTSGRATDTQYF.

The V gene is TRBV28, the J gene TRBJ1-1; the D gene is possibly TRBD1 (6 bases). This CDR3 has 15 amino acids. Germline lookup yields CDR1 MDHEN and CDR2 SYDVKM. Trimming pared 6 bases from V and 1 base from J, leaving 15 bases between. DNA of the CDR3: TGTGCCAGCAGCCCTCCGGGACACAAGAACACTGAAGCTTTCTTT. This encodes CASSPPGHKNTEAFF. Together with reference TRBV28 and TRBJ1-1, the CDR3 gives the full variable domain: DVKVTQSSRYLVKRTGEKVFLECVQDMDHENMFWYRQDPGLGLRLIYFSYDVKMKEKGDIPEGYSVSREKKERFSLILESASTNQTSMYLCASSPPGHKNTEAFFGQGTRLTVV.

V is TRBV7-9 and J is TRBJ1-1; TRBD1 might be the D (5 bases). Germline V gives CDR1 SEHNR, CDR2 FQNEAQ (reference sequence). The CDR3 loop spans 13 amino acids. Trimming removed 5 bases at V and 1 base at J, with 8 bases between. The CDR3 DNA reads TGTGCCAGCAGCCAGACAGAGAACACTGAAGCTTTCTTT. Translated, it gives CASSQTENTEAFF.

This chain joins TRBV18 and TRBJ2-1; D perhaps matches TRBD2 (5 bases). V shed 1 base and J shed 10 bases, with 8 bases lying between them. Germline CDR1 reads KGHSH; CDR2 reads LQKENI. The CDR3 has 12 amino acids. The CDR3 sequence is CASSPLRGEQFF. Written as DNA, the CDR3 is TGTGCCAGCTCACCACTTAGAGGGGAGCAGTTCTTC. The full variable domain, rest sourced from reference TRBV18 and TRBJ2-1, is NAGVMQNPRHLVRRRGQEARLRCSPMKGHSHVYWYRQLPEEGLKFMVYLQKENIIDESGMPKERFSAEFPKEGPSILRIQQVVRGDSAAYFCASSPLRGEQFFGPGTRLTVL.

The rearrangement uses TRBV7-2 and TRBJ1-2; D gene unclear. The CDR3 contains 11 residues. Trimming cost V 2 bases and J 5 bases, with 3 bases left between them. CDR1 is SGHTA and CDR2 is FQGNSA in the germline V gene. The CDR3 reads CASSLKYGYTF. The CDR3, as DNA: TGTGCCAGCAGCTTAAAGTATGGCTACACCTTC.

The gene calls are TRBV19 and TRBJ2-3; D is unclear. Trimming cost V 3 bases and J 1 base, with 8 bases left between them. CDR1 LNHDA and CDR2 SQIVND come from the germline V gene (reference sequence). CDR3 length: 14 amino acids. This chain's CDR3 is CASSIRLRTDTQYF. For the CDR3, the DNA is TGTGCCAGTAGTATTCGGCTCCGCACAGATACGCAGTATTTT.

The chain links TRBV5-1 to TRBJ2-4; 9 bases line up with TRBD2. This CDR3 is 18 amino acids long. Germline V CDR1 and CDR2: SGHRS, YFSETQ. V was pared by 2 bases and J by 0 bases, with 9 bases of the junction left unmatched. This CDR3 reads CASSFLRREGGAKNIQYF. The DNA for the CDR3 is TGCGCCAGCAGCTTCTTGCGGCGGGAGGGGGGAGCCAAAAACATTCAGTACTTC.

The table lists this clone with a count of one. The chain joins TRBV6-5 to TRBJ2-7; 8 bases fit TRBD1. This CDR3 comprises 15 residues. Germline-derived CDR1 and CDR2 are MNHEY and SVGAGI. Trimming took 2 bases from V and 7 from J; bases not matched to a gene: 10. CDR3 protein: CASSYEGQVFEEQYF. DNA for the CDR3: TGTGCCAGCAGTTACGAGGGACAGGTCTTTGAAGAGCAGTACTTC.

The rearrangement uses TRBV19 and TRBJ1-5, with TRBD1 matching 8 bases. The CDR3 spans 14 residues. Germline trimming cut 4 bases from V and 6 bases from J; bases unmatched to any gene: 5. The V gene's germline CDR1 is LNHDA and CDR2 SQIVND (reference sequence). The CDR3 region is CASSTSGGRQPQHF. The DNA for the CDR3 is TGTGCCAGTAGTACCTCAGGGGGCCGTCAGCCCCAGCATTTT.

V gene TRBV5-6 combines with J gene TRBJ2-3, with TRBD2 identical over 8 bases. V dropped 2 bases and J dropped 4; count of bases not matched to a gene: 6. CDR1 and CDR2 (germline): SGHDT, YYEEEE. This CDR3 region has 15 residues. The CDR3 sequence is CASSFLTGGADTQYF. The CDR3, as DNA: TGTGCCAGCAGCTTTCTTACGGGAGGGGCAGATACGCAGTATTTT.

Remarks on this clone: A read error may produce the germline difference seen at one junction end. The chain joins TRBV20-1 to TRBJ2-7; D gene unclear. Germline loops: CDR1 DFQATT, CDR2 SNEGSKA (reference sequence). The CDR3 totals 11 residues. CDR3 in DNA: TGCAGTGCTCTTCGAACACCCAGCTTGTGCTTC. This codes for CSALRTPSLCF.

The V call is TRBV18, the J call TRBJ1-5, with TRBD1 as a possible D gene (5 bases). Trimming shortened V by 3 bases and J by 1 base, and 10 bases separated the two germline ends. This CDR3 comprises 15 residues. Germline-derived CDR1 and CDR2 are KGHSH and LQKENI. The CDR3 DNA sequence: TGTGCCAGCTCACCGTTCCGGGACAGCAATCAGCCCCAGCATTTT. Protein: CASSPFRDSNQPQHF.

This clone was detected only once. The chain joins TRBV7-2 to TRBJ1-1, with a possible D match to TRBD1 (5 bases). V lost 5 bases and J lost 6, with 22 bases in between. The CDR3 has 16 residues. Germline V gene data show CDR1 as SGHTA and CDR2 as FQGNSA. Here the CDR3 DNA reads TGTGCCAGCAGCCCCTTCGGGGTTGGGGGGGAACCTGAAGCTTTCTTT. Its protein product is CASSPFGVGGEPEAFF.

This clone was counted a single time. The chain carries TRBV7-9 and TRBJ2-5; the match to TRBD2 covers 8 bases. The CDR3 is 16 residues long. Per the germline V gene, CDR1 is SEHNR and CDR2 is FQNEAQ (reference sequence). V lost 5 bases to trimming and J lost 4 bases; unmatched junction nucleotides: 12. The CDR3 reads CASSPLTGGQGETQYF. DNA of the CDR3: TGTGCCAGCAGCCCCCTGACGGGGGGGCAGGGAGAGACCCAGTACTTC.

The chain uses TRBV7-2 and TRBJ2-7; D ambiguous. The CDR3 length is 15 residues. Germline loops: CDR1 SGHTA, CDR2 FQGNSA. V lost 0 bases to trimming and J lost 5 bases, with 14 bases between them. CDR3 coding DNA: TGTGCCAGCAGCTTAGCGGTACGGGTTTTCAACGAGCAGTACTTC. Its protein is CASSLAVRVFNEQYF.

This rearrangement joins TRBV5-4 to TRBJ1-5; D may be TRBD1 (5 bases). The CDR3 has 15 residues. In germline, CDR1 is SGHNT, CDR2 YYREEE (reference sequence). V was pared by 0 bases and J by 5 bases, with 12 bases between. The CDR3, as DNA: TGTGCCAGCAGCTTGGGTTCTGGGGGAGATCAGCCCCAGCATTTT. The encoded protein is CASSLGSGGDQPQHF.

V is TRBV11-3 and J is TRBJ2-5; 8 nucleotides line up with TRBD2. With V trimmed by 5 bases and J by 3 bases, 14 bases remained unmatched. This CDR3 is 17 amino acids long. CDR1 and CDR2 (germline): SGHNT, YENEEA. CDR3 sequence (DNA): TGTGCCAGCAGCCCAAGGGTCGGGGGGGCAGGAGAAGAGACCCAGTACTTC. This codes for CASSPRVGGAGEETQYF.

The J gene is TRBJ1-4, the V gene TRBV7-9; TRBD1 matches at 7 bases. This CDR3 is 14 amino acids long. The V segment lost 5 bases and the J segment 8 bases; nucleotides outside the gene matches: 8. Germline values: CDR1 SEHNR, CDR2 FQNEAQ (reference sequence). The CDR3 DNA reads TGTGCCAGCAGCCAACAGGGGAGAGGGGAAAAACTGTTTTTT. This gives the protein CASSQQGRGEKLFF.

The DNA for the CDR3 is TGTGCCTGCAGGGGACTAGCGGCCTCCTACGAGCAGTACTTC. As protein: CACRGLAASYEQYF. This chain uses TRBV30 with TRBJ2-7; the match to TRBD2 covers 11 bases. CDR1 GTSNPN and CDR2 SVGIG come from the germline V gene (reference sequence). Unmatched junction bases numbered 4, after V lost 6 bases and J lost 0 bases. The CDR3 consists of 14 residues.

J is TRBJ1-2 and V is TRBV14; possibly TRBD1 for D (5 bases). Germline V gene sequence: CDR1 SGHDN, CDR2 FVKESK. The CDR3 loop spans 13 amino acids. Trimming removed 0 bases at V and 7 bases at J, with 9 bases between. The CDR3 nucleotides are TGTGCCAGCAGCCAAGATCTCGGGGGTGGCTACACCTTC. Translated, it gives CASSQDLGGGYTF. The whole variable domain, remainder taken from reference TRBV14 and TRBJ1-2, is EAGVTQFPSHSVIEKGQTVTLRCDPISGHDNLYWYRRVMGKEIKFLLHFVKESKQDESGMPNNRFLAERTGGTYSTLKVQPAELEDSGVYFCASSQDLGGGYTFGSGTRLTVV.

The V and J genes are TRBV18 and TRBJ2-5; D possibly corresponds to TRBD2 (6 bases). Germline assignment: CDR1 KGHSH and CDR2 LQKENI. V gave up 6 bases and J gave up 5 bases, with 16 bases separating them. This CDR3 region has 14 residues. CDR3 loop: CASSPRLDRETQYF. CDR3 coding DNA: TGTGCCAGCTCCCCCAGACTAGATCGGGAGACCCAGTACTTC.

The chain employs TRBV4-2 and TRBJ2-3, with 10 bases matching TRBD2. V lost 3 bases to trimming and J lost 1 base; unmatched junction nucleotides: 4. From germline, CDR1 is LGHNA and CDR2 YNFKEQ. The CDR3 has 16 amino acids. The CDR3 sequence is CASSQGAGGRTDTQYF. CDR3 DNA: TGTGCCAGCAGCCAGGGAGCGGGAGGGCGCACAGATACGCAGTATTTT.

V and J are TRBV2 and TRBJ2-7, with 8 bases lining up with TRBD2. The CDR3 consists of 13 residues. Trimming removed 5 bases from V and 3 bases from J; junction bases left unmatched: 3. Germline V gene lookup returns CDR1 SNHLY and CDR2 FYNNEI. CDR3 protein: CASSTGLVYEQYF. CDR3 bases: TGTGCCAGCAGTACGGGACTAGTCTACGAGCAGTACTTC.

This chain uses TRBV4-1 with TRBJ1-1; tentatively, D is TRBD1 (6 bases). Germline V gene lookup returns CDR1 MGHRA and CDR2 YSYEKL. Trimming pared 3 bases from V and 0 bases from J, leaving 17 bases between. CDR3 size: 17 residues. The CDR3 here is CASSHVLGGRMNTEAFF. CDR3 nucleotide sequence: TGCGCCAGCAGCCATGTATTGGGGGGCAGGATGAACACTGAAGCTTTCTTT.

V usage is TRBV4-3 and J usage is TRBJ2-3; D might be TRBD1 or TRBD2, each matching 5 bases. V lost 1 base and J lost 0, with 17 bases in between. The germline gives CDR1 LGHNA, CDR2 YSLEER. The CDR3 loop spans 18 amino acids. CDR3 sequence: CASSQAKDWDASTDTQYF. Written as DNA, the CDR3 is TGCGCCAGCAGCCAAGCTAAAGACTGGGACGCTAGCACAGATACGCAGTATTTT.

This rearrangement joins TRBV7-9 to TRBJ1-1; D is perhaps TRBD1 (6 bases). V was trimmed by 0 bases and J by 1 base, leaving 12 bases between them. Germline V gives CDR1 SEHNR, CDR2 FQNEAQ (reference sequence). This CDR3 contains 16 residues. The CDR3 is CASSLATPTGNTEAFF. The CDR3 DNA reads TGTGCCAGCAGCTTAGCGACACCGACAGGGAACACTGAAGCTTTCTTT.

The chain joins TRBV5-6 to TRBJ1-1; 9 bases line up with TRBD1. This CDR3 has 15 amino acids. CDR1 and CDR2 from the germline V gene are SGHDT and YYEEEE. With V trimmed by 2 bases and J by 10 bases, 12 bases remained unmatched. Written as DNA, the CDR3 is TGTGCCAGCAGCTTCGAATTCACAGGGGGCAGACCAGCTTTCTTT. Its translation is CASSFEFTGGRPAFF. The full variable domain, its missing parts supplied by reference TRBV5-6 and TRBJ1-1, is DAGVTQSPTHLIKTRGQQVTLRCSPKSGHDTVSWYQQALGQGPQFIFQYYEEEERQRGNFPDRFSGHQFPNYSSELNVNALLLGDSALYLCASSFEFTGGRPAFFGQGTRLTVV.

The V gene is TRBV10-3, the J gene TRBJ2-3, with no clear D. This CDR3 comprises 15 residues. V gave up 8 bases and J gave up 4 bases, with 19 bases separating them. Germline loops: CDR1 ENHRY, CDR2 SYGVKD. The CDR3 DNA follows: TGTGCCATCGCCCTGGAAGGGCAGTCATCAGATACGCAGTATTTT. Protein product: CAIALEGQSSDTQYF.

This sequence joins TRBV6-1 and TRBJ2-2; the match to TRBD2 covers 13 bases. This CDR3 has 17 residues. V shed 4 bases and J 0 bases; nucleotides not matched to a gene: 2. Per germline, CDR1 MNHNS and CDR2 SASEGT. CDR3 nucleotides: TGTGCCAGCAGTGTAACTAGCGGGGGGGCGAACACCGGGGAGCTGTTTTTT. Protein: CASSVTSGGANTGELFF.

The rearrangement joins TRBV11-2 to TRBJ2-3; tentatively, D is TRBD1 or TRBD2 (6 bases each). The ends were cut back, 5 bases at V and 4 bases at J, with 7 bases in the middle. CDR1 is SGHAT and CDR2 is FQNNGV in the germline V gene. The CDR3 runs 12 residues. The CDR3 loop reads CASSRGPDTQYF. The CDR3 DNA sequence: TGTGCCAGCAGCCGGGGGCCAGATACGCAGTATTTT.